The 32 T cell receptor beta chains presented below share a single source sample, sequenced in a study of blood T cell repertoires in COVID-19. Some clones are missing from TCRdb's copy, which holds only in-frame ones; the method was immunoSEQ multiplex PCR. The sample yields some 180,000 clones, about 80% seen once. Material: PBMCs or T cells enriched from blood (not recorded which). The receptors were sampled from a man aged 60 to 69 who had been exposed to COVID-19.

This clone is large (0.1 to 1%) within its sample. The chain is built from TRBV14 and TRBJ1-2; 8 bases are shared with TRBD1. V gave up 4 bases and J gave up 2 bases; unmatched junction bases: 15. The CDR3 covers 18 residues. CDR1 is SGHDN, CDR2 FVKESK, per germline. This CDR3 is CASSPTGQGGGINYGYTF. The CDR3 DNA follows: TGTGCCAGCAGCCCGACCGGACAGGGTGGTGGCATAAACTATGGCTACACCTTC.

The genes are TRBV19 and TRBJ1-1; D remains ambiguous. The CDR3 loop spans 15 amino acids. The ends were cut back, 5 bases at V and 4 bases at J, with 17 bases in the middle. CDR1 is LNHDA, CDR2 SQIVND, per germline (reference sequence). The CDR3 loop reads CASSPPPPPGTEAFF. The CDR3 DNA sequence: TGTGCCAGTAGTCCCCCTCCTCCCCCGGGCACTGAAGCTTTCTTT.

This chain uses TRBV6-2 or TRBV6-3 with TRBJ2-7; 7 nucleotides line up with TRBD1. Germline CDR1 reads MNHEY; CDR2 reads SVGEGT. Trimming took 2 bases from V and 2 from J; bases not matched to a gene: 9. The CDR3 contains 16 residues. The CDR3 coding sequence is TGTGCCAGCAGTTACCTACCCGGCAGGGGGACCTACGAGCAGTACTTC. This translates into CASSYLPGRGTYEQYF.

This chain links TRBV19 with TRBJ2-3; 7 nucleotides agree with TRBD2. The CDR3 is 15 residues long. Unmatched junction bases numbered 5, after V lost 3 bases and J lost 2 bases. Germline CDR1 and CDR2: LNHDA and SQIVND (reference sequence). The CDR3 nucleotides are TGTGCCAGTAGTATCTTGGCGGGAGTCACAGATACGCAGTATTTT. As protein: CASSILAGVTDTQYF. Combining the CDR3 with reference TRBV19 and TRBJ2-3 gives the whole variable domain DGGITQSPKYLFRKEGQNVTLSCEQNLNHDAMYWYRQDPGQGLRLIYYSQIVNDFQKGDIAEGYSVSREKKESFPLTVTSAQKNPTAFYLCASSILAGVTDTQYFGPGTRLTVL.

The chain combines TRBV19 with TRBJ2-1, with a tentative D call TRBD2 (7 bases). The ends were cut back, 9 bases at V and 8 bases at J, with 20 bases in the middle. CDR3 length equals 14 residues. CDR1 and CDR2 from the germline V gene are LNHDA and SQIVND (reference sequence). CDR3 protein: CASLQEGGRDEQFF. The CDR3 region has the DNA TGTGCCAGCCTTCAAGAGGGGGGGCGCGATGAGCAGTTCTTC.

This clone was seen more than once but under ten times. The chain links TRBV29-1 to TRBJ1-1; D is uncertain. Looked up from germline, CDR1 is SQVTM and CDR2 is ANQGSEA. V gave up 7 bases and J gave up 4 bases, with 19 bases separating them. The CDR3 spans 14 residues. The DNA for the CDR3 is TGCAGCGCCCGGGAGACGTACGGAGTCACTGAAGCTTTCTTT. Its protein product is CSARETYGVTEAFF.

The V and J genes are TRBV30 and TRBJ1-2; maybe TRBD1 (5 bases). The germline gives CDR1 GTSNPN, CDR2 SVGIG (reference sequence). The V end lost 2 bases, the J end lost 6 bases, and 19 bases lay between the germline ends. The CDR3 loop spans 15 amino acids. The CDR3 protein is CAWSPTRRGRDGYTF. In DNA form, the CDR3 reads TGTGCCTGGAGTCCAACTCGAAGGGGTCGGGATGGCTACACCTTC.

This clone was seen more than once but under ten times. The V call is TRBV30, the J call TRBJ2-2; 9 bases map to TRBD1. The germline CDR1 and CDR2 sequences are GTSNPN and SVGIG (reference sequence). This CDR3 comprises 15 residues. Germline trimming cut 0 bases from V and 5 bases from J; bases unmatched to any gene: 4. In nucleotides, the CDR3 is TGTGCCTGGAGTGTAAGGACAGGGGTTACCGGGGAGCTGTTTTTT. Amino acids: CAWSVRTGVTGELFF. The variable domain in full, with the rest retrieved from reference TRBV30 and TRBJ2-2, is SQTIHQWPATLVQPVGSPLSLECTVEGTSNPNLYWYRQAAGRGLQLLFYSVGIGQISSEVPQNLSASRPQDRQFILSSKKLLLSDSGFYLCAWSVRTGVTGELFFGEGSRLTVL.

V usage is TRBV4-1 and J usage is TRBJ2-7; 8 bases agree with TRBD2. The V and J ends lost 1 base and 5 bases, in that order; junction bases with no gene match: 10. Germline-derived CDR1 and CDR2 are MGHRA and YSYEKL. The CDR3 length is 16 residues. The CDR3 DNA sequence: TGCGCCAGCAGCCAAGGGTTCGGGAGGGCCCAGGACGAGCAGTACTTC. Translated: CASSQGFGRAQDEQYF.

The CDR3, as DNA: TGTGCCAGCTCACCCACAGGTTCAGGGATCTCCGGGGAGCTGTTTTTT. Amino acids: CASSPTGSGISGELFF. V is TRBV18 and J is TRBJ2-2; D is possibly TRBD1 (5 bases). Per germline, CDR1 KGHSH and CDR2 LQKENI. The CDR3 consists of 16 residues. Trimming pared 3 bases from V and 6 bases from J, leaving 17 bases between.

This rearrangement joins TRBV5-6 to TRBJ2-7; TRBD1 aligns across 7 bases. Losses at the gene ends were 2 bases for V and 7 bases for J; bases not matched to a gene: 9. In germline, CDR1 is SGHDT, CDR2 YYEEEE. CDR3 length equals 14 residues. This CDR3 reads CASSLGGPAGEQYF. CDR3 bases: TGTGCCAGCAGCTTAGGGGGCCCCGCGGGTGAGCAGTACTTC.

CDR3: CASSVGTRQGDFYEQYF. The CDR3 DNA reads TGTGCCAGCAGCGTAGGGACCAGACAGGGAGACTTCTACGAGCAGTACTTC. V usage is TRBV9 and J usage is TRBJ2-7; 7 bases are shared with TRBD1. Germline V gene data show CDR1 as SGDLS and CDR2 as YYNGEE. The CDR3 is 17 residues long. V shed 0 bases and J 3 bases; nucleotides not matched to a gene: 12.

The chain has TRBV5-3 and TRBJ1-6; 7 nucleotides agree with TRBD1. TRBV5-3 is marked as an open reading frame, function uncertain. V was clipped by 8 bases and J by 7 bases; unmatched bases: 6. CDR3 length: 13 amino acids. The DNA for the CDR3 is TGTGCCAGCGAGGACAGGACAAATTCACCCCTCCACTTT. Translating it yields CASEDRTNSPLHF.

The CDR3: CASSSTVFMSGANYGYTF. CDR3 in DNA: TGTGCCAGCAGCTCTACGGTTTTCATGTCGGGGGCTAACTATGGCTACACCTTC. The chain carries TRBV7-9 and TRBJ1-2; tentative D call: TRBD1 (5 bases). The CDR3 loop spans 18 amino acids. Germline V CDR1 and CDR2: SEHNR, FQNEAQ (reference sequence). Between the trimmed V and J ends, which lost 4 bases and 0 bases, there was a span of 21 bases. Full variable domain (missing parts from reference TRBV7-9 and TRBJ1-2): DTGVSQNPRHKITKRGQNVTFRCDPISEHNRLYWYRQTLGQGPEFLTYFQNEAQLEKSRLLSDRFSAERPKGSFSTLEIQRTEQGDSAMYLCASSSTVFMSGANYGYTFGSGTRLTVV.

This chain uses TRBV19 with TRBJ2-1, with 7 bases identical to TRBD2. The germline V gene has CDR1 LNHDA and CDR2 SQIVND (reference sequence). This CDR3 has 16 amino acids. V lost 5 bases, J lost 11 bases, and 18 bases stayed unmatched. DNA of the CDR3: TGTGCCAGTAGTTCAAGGGGTGCGGGAGTGGTTCGGAAGCAGTTCTTC. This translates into CASSSRGAGVVRKQFF. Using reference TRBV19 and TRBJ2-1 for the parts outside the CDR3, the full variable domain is DGGITQSPKYLFRKEGQNVTLSCEQNLNHDAMYWYRQDPGQGLRLIYYSQIVNDFQKGDIAEGYSVSREKKESFPLTVTSAQKNPTAFYLCASSSRGAGVVRKQFFGPGTRLTVL.

The CDR3 protein is CASSLGTANTIYF. As DNA, the CDR3 is TGTGCCAGCAGCCTTGGGACAGCCAACACCATATATTTT. The rearrangement links TRBV11-3 to TRBJ1-3, with 7 bases matching TRBD1. Germline V CDR1 and CDR2: SGHNT, YENEEA. V gave up 5 bases and J gave up 7 bases; unmatched junction bases: 5. The CDR3 spans 13 residues. Using reference TRBV11-3 and TRBJ1-3 for the parts outside the CDR3, the full variable domain is EAGVVQSPRYKIIEKKQPVAFWCNPISGHNTLYWYLQNLGQGPELLIRYENEEAVDDSQLPKDRFSAERLKGVDSTLKIQPAELGDSAVYLCASSLGTANTIYFGEGSWLTVV.

The CDR3 reads CASSYGGTTRNYGYTF. The CDR3 DNA reads TGTGCCAGTAGTTATGGGGGGACGACTCGAAACTATGGCTACACCTTC. J is TRBJ1-2 and V is TRBV19, with D maybe TRBD1 (5 bases). The CDR3 length is 16 residues. Germline V gene lookup returns CDR1 LNHDA and CDR2 SQIVND (reference sequence). Trimming removed 5 bases at V and 2 bases at J, with 18 bases between.

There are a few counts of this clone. CDR3 sequence (DNA): TGTGCCAGCAGCTTAGGGGTCCCGGGACTAGCAACCGAGCAGTACTTC. Translating gives CASSLGVPGLATEQYF. The rearrangement links TRBV7-9 to TRBJ2-7; TRBD2 agrees at 9 bases. The length of the CDR3 is 16 residues. V was pared by 1 base and J by 6 bases, with 10 bases of the junction left unmatched. CDR1 is SEHNR, CDR2 FQNEAQ, per germline (reference sequence).

The CDR3 DNA follows: TGTGCCAGTAGTAGGCCCGGACAGGGGGCCCAAGAGACCCAGTACTTC. Translated: CASSRPGQGAQETQYF. This chain joins TRBV19 and TRBJ2-5; 11 positions match TRBD1. The CDR3 is 16 residues long. Per germline, CDR1 LNHDA and CDR2 SQIVND (reference sequence). The ends lost 4 bases at V and 1 base at J; junction bases unmatched: 5.

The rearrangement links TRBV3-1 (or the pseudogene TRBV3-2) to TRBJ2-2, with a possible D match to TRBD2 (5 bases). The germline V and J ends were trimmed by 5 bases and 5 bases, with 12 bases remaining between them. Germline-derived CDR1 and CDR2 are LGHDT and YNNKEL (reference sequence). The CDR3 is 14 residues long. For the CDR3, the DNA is TGTGCCAGCAGCGTCACCGGCGGGACCGGGGAGCTGTTTTTT. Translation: CASSVTGGTGELFF.

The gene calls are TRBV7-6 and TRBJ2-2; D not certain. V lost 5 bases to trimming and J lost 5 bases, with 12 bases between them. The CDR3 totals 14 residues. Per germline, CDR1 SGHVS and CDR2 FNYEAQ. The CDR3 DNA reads TGTGCCAGCAGCCCCGCCGATCAGACCGGGGAGCTGTTTTTT. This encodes CASSPADQTGELFF.

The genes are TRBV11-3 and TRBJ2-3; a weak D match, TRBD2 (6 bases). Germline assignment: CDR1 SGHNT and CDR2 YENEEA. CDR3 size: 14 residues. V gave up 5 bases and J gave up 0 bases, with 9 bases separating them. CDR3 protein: CASSPGLSTDTQYF. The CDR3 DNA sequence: TGTGCCAGCAGCCCGGGACTTAGCACAGATACGCAGTATTTT.

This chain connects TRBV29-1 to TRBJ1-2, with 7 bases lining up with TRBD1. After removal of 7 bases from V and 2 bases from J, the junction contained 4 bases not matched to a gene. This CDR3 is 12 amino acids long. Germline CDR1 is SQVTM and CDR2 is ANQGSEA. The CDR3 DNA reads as TGCAGCGGGGAGACAGGGAACTATGGCTACACCTTC. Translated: CSGETGNYGYTF.

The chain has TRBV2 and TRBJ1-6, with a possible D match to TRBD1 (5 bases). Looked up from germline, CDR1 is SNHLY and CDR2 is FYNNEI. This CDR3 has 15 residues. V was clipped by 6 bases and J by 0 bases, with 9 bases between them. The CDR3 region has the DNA TGTGCCAGCAGGGCCGACAGCTCCTATAATTCACCCCTCCACTTT. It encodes CASRADSSYNSPLHF.

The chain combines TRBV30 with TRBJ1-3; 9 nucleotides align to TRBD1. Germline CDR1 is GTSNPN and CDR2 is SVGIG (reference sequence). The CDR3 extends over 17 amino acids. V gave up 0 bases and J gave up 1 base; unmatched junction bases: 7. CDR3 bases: TGTGCCTGGAGTGTATTTGGACAGGGGAAATCTGGAAACACCATATATTTT. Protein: CAWSVFGQGKSGNTIYF.

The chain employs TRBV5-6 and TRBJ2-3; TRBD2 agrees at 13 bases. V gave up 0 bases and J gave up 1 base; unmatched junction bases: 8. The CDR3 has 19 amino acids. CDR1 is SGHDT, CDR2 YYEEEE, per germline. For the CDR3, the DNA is TGTGCCAGCAGCTTGGAAACTAGCGGGAGGGGAATGGGCACAGATACGCAGTATTTT. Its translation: CASSLETSGRGMGTDTQYF.

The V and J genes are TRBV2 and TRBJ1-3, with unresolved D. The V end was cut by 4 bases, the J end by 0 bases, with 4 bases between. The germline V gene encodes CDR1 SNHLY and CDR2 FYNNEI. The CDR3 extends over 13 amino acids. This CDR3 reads CASSASSGNTIYF. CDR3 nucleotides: TGTGCCAGCAGTGCGAGCTCTGGAAACACCATATATTTT.

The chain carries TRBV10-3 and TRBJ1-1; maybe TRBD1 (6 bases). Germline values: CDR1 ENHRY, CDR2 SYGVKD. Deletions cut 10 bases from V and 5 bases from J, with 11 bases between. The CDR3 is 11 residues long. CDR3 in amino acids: CATEQGTEAFF. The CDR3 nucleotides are TGTGCCACCGAACAGGGAACTGAAGCTTTCTTT.

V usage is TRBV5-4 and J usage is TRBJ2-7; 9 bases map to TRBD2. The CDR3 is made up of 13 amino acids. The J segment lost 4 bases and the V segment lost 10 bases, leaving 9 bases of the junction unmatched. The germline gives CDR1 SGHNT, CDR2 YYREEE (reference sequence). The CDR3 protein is CAAKSAGGYEQYF. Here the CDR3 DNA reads TGTGCCGCAAAATCAGCGGGGGGATACGAGCAGTACTTC.

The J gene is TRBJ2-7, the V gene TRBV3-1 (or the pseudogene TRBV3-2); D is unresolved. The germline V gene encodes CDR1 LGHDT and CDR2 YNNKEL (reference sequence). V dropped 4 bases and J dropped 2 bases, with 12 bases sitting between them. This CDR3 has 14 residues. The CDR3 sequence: CASSPFSGPYEQYF. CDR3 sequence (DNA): TGTGCCAGCAGCCCCTTCTCGGGTCCCTACGAGCAGTACTTC.

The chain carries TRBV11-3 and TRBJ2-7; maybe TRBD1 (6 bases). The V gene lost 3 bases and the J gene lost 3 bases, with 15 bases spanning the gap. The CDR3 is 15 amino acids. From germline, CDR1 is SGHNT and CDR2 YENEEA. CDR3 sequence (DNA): TGTGCCAGCAGCTTGGGACCGGGACATGTCTACGAGCAGTACTTC. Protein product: CASSLGPGHVYEQYF.

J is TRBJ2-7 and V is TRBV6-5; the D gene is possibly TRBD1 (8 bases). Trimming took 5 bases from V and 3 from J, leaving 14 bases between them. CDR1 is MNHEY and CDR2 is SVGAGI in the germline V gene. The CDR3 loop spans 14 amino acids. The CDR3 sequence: CASSKTGEGYEQYF. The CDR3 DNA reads TGTGCCAGCAGTAAGACAGGGGAGGGCTACGAGCAGTACTTC.